This T cell receptor (beta chain) was retrieved from a study of T-cell memory formation after mild COVID-19. Overall study results and limits: Contracting clones localized mainly to CM and EM when CD4+ and mainly to EMRA when CD8+. Day 15 to 85 contracting clones showed balanced CD4/CD8; day 15 to 37 expanders favored CD4+.

A single record per CDR3 protein comes from TCRdb applying MiXCR to the 5' RACE reads. Of 500,000 to 550,000 distinct CDR3 sequences listed, around 20% were seen once; the top ten hold approximately 13%. This clonotype appeared a few times. No antigen is known for it. CDR3 length equals 16 residues. The V gene lost 5 bases and the J gene lost 4 bases, with 17 bases spanning the gap. Germline assignment: CDR1 SEHNR and CDR2 FQNEAQ (reference sequence). The chain uses TRBV7-9 and TRBJ1-4; D might be TRBD1 (5 bases). The receptor was isolated from an adult woman who had mild COVID-19 (a few samples of this study predate the infection). Cell type and time point are not known. Sequencing was done on a sample of PBMCs or a T cell subset sorted from them (not recorded which). CDR3: CASSITTGSFNEKLFF. CDR3 in DNA: TGTGCCAGCAGCATAACCACAGGAAGTTTTAATGAAAAACTGTTTTTT.